The rows below give T cell receptor beta chains drawn from one sample of a study of blood T cells in healthy people across ages. TCRdb re-called the 5' RACE reads with MiXCR, one entry per CDR3 protein. Of about 650,000 distinct CDR3 sequences detected, about a third appear once; the ten largest clones hold approximately 15%. Sample: blood. Receptor source: a woman older than 75 in good health. CDR3s include the opening cysteine and the closing phenylalanine or tryptophan. D genes are given only for firm matches. The size field is filled for only some rows; it gives once, few, many or a size class.

TRBV7-2	TRBD2	TRBJ2-5	many	CASSLGSSSGYNYQETQYF	TGTGCCAGCAGCTTAGGTTCGTCTAGCGGATATAATTACCAAGAGACCCAGTACTTC
TRBV11-2	TRBD2	TRBJ2-3	-	CVSSLTSGGMDTQYF	TGTGTCAGCAGCTTAACTAGCGGGGGGATGGATACGCAGTATTTT
TRBV4-2	-	TRBJ1-1	many	CASSQDTTGQNTEAFF	TGTGCCAGCAGCCAAGATACGACAGGCCAGAACACTGAAGCTTTCTTT
TRBV28	TRBD1	TRBJ2-3	many	CASTQPGPGGADTQYF	TGTGCCAGCACCCAACCAGGCCCAGGGGGCGCAGATACGCAGTATTTT
TRBV20-1	-	TRBJ2-5	few	CSAPEGDETQYF	TGCAGTGCTCCTGAAGGGGACGAGACCCAGTACTTC
TRBV7-2	-	TRBJ2-1	many	CASSFRGNSYNEQFF	TGTGCCAGCAGCTTTCGAGGTAACTCCTACAATGAGCAGTTCTTC
TRBV5-1	TRBD2	TRBJ2-7	-	CASRQLAGAIYEQYF	TGCGCCAGCAGACAACTAGCGGGGGCCATCTACGAGCAGTACTTC
TRBV20-1	TRBD2	TRBJ2-7	-	CSAKRAGGTYEQYF	TGCAGTGCCAAAAGGGCGGGGGGAACCTACGAGCAGTACTTC
TRBV2	-	TRBJ2-7	many	CASRRRDGHYEQYF	TGTGCCAGCCGTAGACGGGACGGACACTACGAGCAGTACTTC
TRBV11-1	-	TRBJ2-7	many	CASSLARGTGDHPEYF	TGTGCCAGCAGCTTAGCGCGGGGGACAGGAGACCACCCGGAGTACTTC
TRBV6-5	-	TRBJ2-1	-	CASSYGLNMYNEQFF	TGTGCCAGCAGTTACGGATTAAATATGTACAATGAGCAGTTCTTC
TRBV5-1	-	TRBJ2-6	many	CASSLGGSGANVLTF	TGTGCCAGCTCGCTGGGCGGCTCTGGGGCCAACGTCCTGACTTTC
TRBV6-6	TRBD1	TRBJ1-2	many	CASSRGREYGYTF	TGTGCCAGCTCCAGGGGGCGGGAGTATGGCTACACCTTC
TRBV11-2	TRBD2	TRBJ2-3	many	CASRSGRGGRPDTQYF	TGTGCCAGCAGGTCCGGGCGCGGGGGGCGTCCAGATACGCAGTATTTT
TRBV20-1	-	TRBJ1-2	-	CSAIGGLSYGYTF	TGCAGTGCTATTGGAGGGCTAAGTTATGGCTACACCTTC
TRBV5-1	TRBD2	TRBJ2-1	many	CASSLVASGGSYNEQFF	TGCGCCAGCAGCTTGGTAGCTAGCGGGGGGTCCTACAATGAGCAGTTCTTC
TRBV20-1	-	TRBJ2-1	many	CSARGQSGRYNEQFF	TGCAGTGCTAGAGGTCAGTCAGGGAGGTACAATGAGCAGTTCTTC
TRBV20-1	TRBD2	TRBJ2-3	many	CSVRRGSTDTQYF	TGCAGTGTCCGGCGGGGGAGCACAGATACGCAGTATTTT
TRBV20-1	-	TRBJ1-5	-	CSARDSALGGRNQPQHF	TGCAGTGCTAGAGATTCAGCTCTTGGGGGGCGCAATCAGCCCCAGCATTTT
TRBV29-1	-	TRBJ2-1	many	CSVPAPASYNEQFF	TGCAGCGTTCCAGCGCCCGCCTCCTACAATGAGCAGTTCTTC
TRBV7-2	-	TRBJ2-7	many	CASSRSGPYEQYF	TGTGCCAGCAGCAGATCGGGACCCTACGAGCAGTACTTC
TRBV20-1	TRBD2	TRBJ2-1	-	CSARKASGINEQFF	TGCAGTGCTAGGAAGGCTAGCGGGATTAACGAGCAGTTCTTC
TRBV20-1	TRBD1	TRBJ2-3	many	CSARRPGGFPDTQYF	TGCAGTGCTAGGCGTCCAGGGGGTTTTCCAGATACGCAGTATTTT
TRBV9	-	TRBJ2-7	few	CASSVGEALYNEQYF	TGTGCCAGCAGCGTAGGTGAGGCACTGTACAATGAGCAGTACTTC
TRBV5-1	TRBD2	TRBJ2-1	many	CASSLGGTSPPDEQFF	TGCGCCAGCAGCTTGGGAGGGACTAGTCCCCCCGATGAGCAGTTCTTC
TRBV11-2	-	TRBJ2-7	-	CASSWDGVSEQYF	TGTGCCAGCAGCTGGGATGGGGTCTCCGAGCAGTACTTC
TRBV12-3/TRBV12-4	-	TRBJ2-6	many	CASSPHPLSANVLTF	TGTGCCAGCAGTCCACACCCTCTAAGCGCCAACGTCCTGACTTTC
TRBV9	TRBD2	TRBJ2-7	many	CASSARGGGYEQYF	TGTGCCAGCAGCGCCCGGGGGGGTGGATACGAGCAGTACTTC
TRBV24-1	-	TRBJ2-1	many	CATSALGANEQFF	TGTGCCACCAGTGCCCTGGGAGCCAATGAGCAGTTCTTC
TRBV5-1	-	TRBJ1-1	many	CASSPGVNTEAFF	TGTGCCAGCAGCCCAGGGGTGAACACTGAAGCTTTCTTT
TRBV20-1	-	TRBJ1-5	many	CSARVGDWGNQPQHF	TGCAGTGCTAGAGTAGGAGATTGGGGCAATCAGCCCCAGCATTTT
TRBV7-2	-	TRBJ1-5	many	CASSFRGSNQPQHF	TGTGCCAGCAGCTTTAGGGGGAGCAATCAGCCCCAGCATTTT
TRBV6-1	-	TRBJ2-3	-	CASTMVGGNQPQYF	TGTGCCAGCACGATGGTAGGAGGCAATCAGCCCCAGTATTTT
TRBV20-1	TRBD1	TRBJ2-7	-	CSAREWTGGVYEQYF	TGCAGTGCTAGAGAATGGACAGGGGGCGTTTACGAGCAGTACTTC
TRBV5-1	-	TRBJ1-5	many	CASSLALRTNQPQHF	TGCGCCAGCAGCTTGGCGCTCAGAACGAATCAGCCCCAGCATTTT
TRBV20-1	-	TRBJ1-1	many	CSARDSLNTEAFF	TGCAGTGCTAGAGACAGTCTGAACACTGAAGCTTTCTTT
TRBV6-2/TRBV6-3	-	TRBJ2-7	many	CASSWSVGEQYF	TGTGCCAGCAGTTGGAGCGTAGGCGAGCAGTACTTC
TRBV6-4	-	TRBJ2-2	-	CASKRRGAGELFF	TGTGCCAGCAAGCGCAGGGGCGCCGGGGAGCTGTTTTTT
TRBV7-9	-	TRBJ2-2	many	CASSPSQLVGELFF	TGTGCCAGCAGCCCGTCACAGCTAGTCGGGGAGCTGTTTTTT
TRBV5-6	-	TRBJ1-6	few	CASSLTGPNSPLHF	TGTGCCAGCAGCTTGACAGGGCCTAATTCACCCCTCCACTTT
TRBV7-2	-	TRBJ1-2	-	CASRGSNYGYTF	TGTGCCAGCAGGGGTTCTAACTATGGCTACACCTTC
TRBV5-5	-	TRBJ1-1	-	CASSLVAGTTEAFF	TGTGCCAGCAGCTTGGTAGCCGGGACCACTGAAGCTTTCTTT
TRBV21-1	-	TRBJ2-3	-	CASSPQGEFNADTQYF	TGTGCCAGCAGCCCCCAGGGTGAATTTAACGCAGATACGCAGTATTTT
TRBV6-5	TRBD1	TRBJ1-4	-	CASRTRQGTYEKLFF	TGTGCCAGCAGGACTCGACAGGGGACTTATGAAAAACTGTTTTTT
TRBV7-2	TRBD2	TRBJ2-1	many	CASTRMHGTTYNEQFF	TGTGCCAGCACCCGGATGCACGGGACTACCTACAATGAGCAGTTCTTC
TRBV6-5	-	TRBJ2-7	-	CASSYWQGNEQYF	TGTGCCAGCAGTTATTGGCAGGGTAACGAGCAGTACTTC
TRBV28	-	TRBJ1-2	-	CASRMHRVLPRYGYTF	TGTGCCAGCAGGATGCACAGGGTCCTTCCTCGATATGGCTACACCTTC
TRBV20-1	TRBD2	TRBJ2-3	many	CSARDWQGTSGVLQGGDTQYF	TGCAGTGCTAGAGATTGGCAGGGGACTAGCGGGGTCCTTCAGGGTGGAGATACGCAGTATTTT
TRBV6-1	-	TRBJ1-4	few	CASSEAWSGEKLFF	TGTGCCAGCAGTGAAGCATGGTCAGGGGAAAAACTGTTTTTT
TRBV19	TRBD1	TRBJ1-4	-	CATADRGLATNEKLFF	TGTGCCACCGCGGACAGGGGGCTAGCAACTAATGAAAAACTGTTTTTT
TRBV18	TRBD2	TRBJ2-1	-	CASSPSGGLAGGSYNEQFF	TGTGCCAGCTCACCATCCGGGGGACTAGCGGGAGGCTCCTACAATGAGCAGTTCTTC
TRBV9	-	TRBJ2-4	-	CASNTLGADTQYF	TGTGCCAGCAACACGCTAGGCGCAGATACGCAGTACTTC
TRBV15	TRBD1	TRBJ1-1	few	CATSGRTGWNTEAFF	TGTGCCACCAGCGGCCGGACAGGTTGGAACACTGAAGCTTTCTTT
TRBV20-1	TRBD1	TRBJ2-1	many	CSGTTGTYYNEQFF	TGCAGTGGGACGACAGGGACATACTACAATGAGCAGTTCTTC
TRBV5-1	-	TRBJ2-1	many	CASSLAAGLGNEQFF	TGCGCCAGCAGCTTGGCCGCAGGGCTGGGGAATGAGCAGTTCTTC